This T cell receptor (beta chain) was recorded in a study of blood T cell repertoires in COVID-19. As concerns this clone: This specimen includes other DNA sequences encoding the same CDR3.

This table comes from immunoSEQ multiplex PCR, and its TCRdb copy is limited to in-frame clones, with some not included. Of approximately 310,000 clones detected, around 90% appear once; the ten largest clones hold roughly 5.3%. This CDR3 contains 13 residues. Germline V gene lookup returns CDR1 KGHSH and CDR2 LQKENI. The V end was cut by 3 bases, the J end by 4 bases, with 7 bases between. The sequence derives from a man aged 60-69 years who had recovered from COVID-19. Sample: PBMCs or T cells enriched from blood (not recorded which). This chain connects TRBV18 to TRBJ1-5; D is possibly TRBD1 (5 bases). As DNA, the CDR3 is TGTGCCAGCTCACCTGACAGAAATCAGCCCCAGCATTTT. It codes for CASSPDRNQPQHF.